Listed below are T cell receptor beta chains from one sample, sequenced in a study of cytomegalovirus exposure and HLA in healthy donors. Profiled with immunoSEQ multiplex PCR; TCRdb holds only in-frame clones, not every one. In the table there are tens of thousands of clones, about two thirds of which are singletons. Sequencing was done on a sample of PBMCs. The receptor source for this set is a human donor in good health. The CDR3 runs from the conserved cysteine through the conserved F or W. The D gene is left open where the match is weak. The listing skips clone size in some rows; elsewhere it reads once, few, many or a size class.

d_gene: -
v_gene: TRBV7-6
j_gene: TRBJ2-3
abundance: -
CDR3nt: TGTGCCAGCAGCGAGGCGGGGAGGGGGGATACGCAGTATTTT
CDR3aa: CASSEAGRGDTQYF

d_gene: TRBD1
v_gene: TRBV4-1
j_gene: TRBJ2-7
abundance: -
CDR3nt: TGCGCCAGCAGCCAACCTACAGGGGGCGAGTCCTACGAGCAGTACTTC
CDR3aa: CASSQPTGGESYEQYF

d_gene: TRBD2
v_gene: TRBV4-2
j_gene: TRBJ2-3
abundance: -
CDR3nt: TGTGCCAGCAGCTTGACTAGCGGGGGGACGGATACGCAGTATTTT
CDR3aa: CASSLTSGGTDTQYF

d_gene: -
v_gene: TRBV4-3
j_gene: TRBJ1-4
abundance: few
CDR3nt: TGCGCCAGCAGCCAAGATGCCAGGGGCTATAATGAAAAACTGTTTTTT
CDR3aa: CASSQDARGYNEKLFF

d_gene: TRBD1
v_gene: TRBV9
j_gene: TRBJ1-1
abundance: -
CDR3nt: TGTGCCAGCTCCAGGACAGGGGACCTTGAAGCTTTCTTT
CDR3aa: CASSRTGDLEAFF

d_gene: TRBD2
v_gene: TRBV2
j_gene: TRBJ2-3
abundance: -
CDR3nt: TGTGCCAGCCGACTAGCGGGAAGTCTTAGCACAGATACGCAGTATTTT
CDR3aa: CASRLAGSLSTDTQYF

d_gene: -
v_gene: TRBV5-5
j_gene: TRBJ1-2
abundance: -
CDR3nt: TGTGCCAGCAGCTTGAACAGGACGGAGGGCTACACCTTC
CDR3aa: CASSLNRTEGYTF

d_gene: TRBD1
v_gene: TRBV11-3
j_gene: TRBJ2-7
abundance: -
CDR3nt: TGTGCCAGCAGCTGGAGAGGGACAGGGAACTACGAGCAGTACTTC
CDR3aa: CASSWRGTGNYEQYF

d_gene: -
v_gene: TRBV29-1
j_gene: TRBJ1-1
abundance: -
CDR3nt: TGCAGCGTTCACCAGGGAAACATGGACACTGAAGCTTTCTTT
CDR3aa: CSVHQGNMDTEAFF

d_gene: TRBD1
v_gene: TRBV9
j_gene: TRBJ1-1
abundance: -
CDR3nt: TGTGCCAGCAGGGATGGACAGGGTGAAGCTTTCTTT
CDR3aa: CASRDGQGEAFF

d_gene: -
v_gene: TRBV7-9
j_gene: TRBJ1-1
abundance: -
CDR3nt: TGTGCCAGCAGCTTAGGTGGGACAATGAACACTGAAGCTTTCTTT
CDR3aa: CASSLGGTMNTEAFF

d_gene: -
v_gene: TRBV7-2
j_gene: TRBJ2-7
abundance: -
CDR3nt: TGTGCCAGCAGCTTAGACTTTAGCTCCTACGAGCAGTACTTC
CDR3aa: CASSLDFSSYEQYF

d_gene: -
v_gene: TRBV7-2
j_gene: TRBJ2-7
abundance: few
CDR3nt: TGTGCCAGCAGCTTAATGGCCGCCTCCTACGAGCAGTACTTC
CDR3aa: CASSLMAASYEQYF

d_gene: -
v_gene: TRBV7-3
j_gene: TRBJ1-1
abundance: -
CDR3nt: TGTGCCAGCAGCCAGGACAGGAACACTGAAGCTTTCTTT
CDR3aa: CASSQDRNTEAFF

d_gene: TRBD2
v_gene: TRBV5-1
j_gene: TRBJ2-5
abundance: -
CDR3nt: TGCGCCAGCAGCCCGGTAACTAGCGCGGAGACCCAGTACTTC
CDR3aa: CASSPVTSAETQYF

d_gene: -
v_gene: TRBV5-1
j_gene: TRBJ1-4
abundance: -
CDR3nt: TGCGCCAGCAGCTTGGACGCGTCAACTAATGAAAAACTGTTTTTT
CDR3aa: CASSLDASTNEKLFF

d_gene: -
v_gene: TRBV19
j_gene: TRBJ1-2
abundance: few
CDR3nt: TGTGCCAGTAGTCCCCCGGGACTCAGTGGCTACACCTTC
CDR3aa: CASSPPGLSGYTF

d_gene: -
v_gene: TRBV5-1
j_gene: TRBJ1-5
abundance: -
CDR3nt: TGCGCCAGCAGCCCACAGGGCCGTGATCAGCCCCAGCATTTT
CDR3aa: CASSPQGRDQPQHF

d_gene: TRBD2
v_gene: TRBV10-3
j_gene: TRBJ2-3
abundance: -
CDR3nt: TGTGCCATCAGTGAGGGACTAGAAGCGTATACGCAGTATTTT
CDR3aa: CAISEGLEAYTQYF

d_gene: -
v_gene: TRBV11-2
j_gene: TRBJ2-3
abundance: -
CDR3nt: TGTGCCAGCAGCTTAATTAGCCCCGGCGCAGATACGCAGTATTTT
CDR3aa: CASSLISPGADTQYF

d_gene: TRBD1
v_gene: TRBV10-3
j_gene: TRBJ1-2
abundance: -
CDR3nt: TGTGCCATCAGGGCCCGGGGACAGCAGATCTATGGCTACACCTTC
CDR3aa: CAIRARGQQIYGYTF

d_gene: TRBD1
v_gene: TRBV6-1
j_gene: TRBJ1-2
abundance: -
CDR3nt: TGTGCCAGCAGAGAAGGGACAGGGAACTATGGCTACACCTTC
CDR3aa: CASREGTGNYGYTF

d_gene: TRBD1
v_gene: TRBV4-3
j_gene: TRBJ2-7
abundance: -
CDR3nt: TGCGCCAGCAGCCAAGACCGGGACAGCGACGTTTACGAGCAGTACTTC
CDR3aa: CASSQDRDSDVYEQYF

d_gene: -
v_gene: TRBV6-1
j_gene: TRBJ1-6
abundance: few
CDR3nt: TGTGCCAGCAGTGAACGACAGAATAATTCACCCCTCCACTTT
CDR3aa: CASSERQNNSPLHF

d_gene: TRBD2
v_gene: TRBV7-2
j_gene: TRBJ2-7
abundance: once
CDR3nt: TGTGCCAGCAGCTACTCGTGGACTAGCGGGACGCGGGAGCAGTACTTC
CDR3aa: CASSYSWTSGTREQYF

d_gene: -
v_gene: TRBV7-2
j_gene: TRBJ2-7
abundance: -
CDR3nt: TGTGCCAGCAGCTTTTCCCGCTCGGGCGAGCAGTACTTC
CDR3aa: CASSFSRSGEQYF

d_gene: TRBD1
v_gene: TRBV5-1
j_gene: TRBJ2-5
abundance: once
CDR3nt: TGCGCCAGCAGCCGAGACAGGGTTCAAGAGACCCAGTACTTC
CDR3aa: CASSRDRVQETQYF

d_gene: TRBD1
v_gene: TRBV4-1
j_gene: TRBJ2-7
abundance: -
CDR3nt: TGCGCCAGCAGCCAAGACCCCCTGACAGGGGCGGACGAGCAGTACTTC
CDR3aa: CASSQDPLTGADEQYF

d_gene: TRBD2
v_gene: TRBV18
j_gene: TRBJ2-1
abundance: -
CDR3nt: TGTGCCAGCTCACCACTCCAGGGACTAGCGGGGGGGCTGGAGCAGTTCTTC
CDR3aa: CASSPLQGLAGGLEQFF

d_gene: -
v_gene: TRBV19
j_gene: TRBJ1-1
abundance: -
CDR3nt: TGTGCCAGTATTTCAGGCGTTATGAACACTGAAGCTTTCTTT
CDR3aa: CASISGVMNTEAFF

d_gene: -
v_gene: TRBV30
j_gene: TRBJ2-3
abundance: -
CDR3nt: TGTGCCTGGAGTGCTAATAGTATCATGGATACGCAGTATTTT
CDR3aa: CAWSANSIMDTQYF

d_gene: -
v_gene: TRBV7-6
j_gene: TRBJ2-7
abundance: -
CDR3nt: TGTGCCAGCAGCTTAGGTCGTCAGTCCTACGAGCAGTACTTC
CDR3aa: CASSLGRQSYEQYF

d_gene: -
v_gene: TRBV7-9
j_gene: TRBJ1-1
abundance: -
CDR3nt: TGTGCCAGCAGCTGGGGGCGGGCGAACACTGAAGCTTTCTTT
CDR3aa: CASSWGRANTEAFF

d_gene: TRBD1
v_gene: TRBV5-1
j_gene: TRBJ1-1
abundance: -
CDR3nt: TGCGCCAGCAGCGCGGGACAGGGGGGCACTGAAGCTTTCTTT
CDR3aa: CASSAGQGGTEAFF

d_gene: -
v_gene: TRBV5-1
j_gene: TRBJ2-5
abundance: -
CDR3nt: TGCGCCAGCAGCTTGGCGGCAGGGGAAGAGACCCAGTACTTC
CDR3aa: CASSLAAGEETQYF

d_gene: -
v_gene: TRBV7-3
j_gene: TRBJ2-4
abundance: -
CDR3nt: TGTGCCAGCAGCCTTCAGGGATCGGCCAAAAACATTCAGTACTTC
CDR3aa: CASSLQGSAKNIQYF

d_gene: -
v_gene: TRBV11-3
j_gene: TRBJ1-2
abundance: -
CDR3nt: TGTGCCAGCAGCCAGGCATACTATGGCTACACCTTC
CDR3aa: CASSQAYYGYTF

d_gene: TRBD2
v_gene: TRBV5-4
j_gene: TRBJ2-3
abundance: -
CDR3nt: TGTGCCAGCAGCCCGGGACTAGCGGGAGAAGATACGCAGTATTTT
CDR3aa: CASSPGLAGEDTQYF

d_gene: -
v_gene: TRBV11-2
j_gene: TRBJ1-1
abundance: few
CDR3nt: TGTGCCAGCAGCTTTAGGGGTATCTCTGAAGCTTTCTTT
CDR3aa: CASSFRGISEAFF

d_gene: -
v_gene: TRBV19
j_gene: TRBJ2-2
abundance: -
CDR3nt: TGTGCCAGTAGTATCCCAGGGGGGAGGACCGGGGAGCTGTTTTTT
CDR3aa: CASSIPGGRTGELFF

d_gene: -
v_gene: TRBV7-9
j_gene: TRBJ2-5
abundance: -
CDR3nt: TGTGCCAGCAGCTCAAGCCACCCTGATGGCGGATATTCCCAAGAGACCCAGTACTTC
CDR3aa: CASSSSHPDGGYSQETQYF

d_gene: -
v_gene: TRBV30
j_gene: TRBJ1-2
abundance: -
CDR3nt: TGTGCCTGGAGTGTGGGGGGGGGAGTGGGCTACACCTTC
CDR3aa: CAWSVGGGVGYTF

d_gene: -
v_gene: TRBV7-2
j_gene: TRBJ1-6
abundance: -
CDR3nt: TGTGCCAGCAGCTTAGCGCCCCGGAATTCACCCCTCCACTTT
CDR3aa: CASSLAPRNSPLHF

d_gene: TRBD2
v_gene: TRBV4-3
j_gene: TRBJ2-7
abundance: -
CDR3nt: TGCGCCAGCAGCCAAGAGATCCCCAGGAGCGGGGGGGCGACCTATATCTCCTACGAGCAGTACTTC
CDR3aa: CASSQEIPRSGGATYISYEQYF

d_gene: TRBD1
v_gene: TRBV18
j_gene: TRBJ2-5
abundance: few
CDR3nt: TGTGCCAGCTCACGCCGACAGGGGACCGAAGAGACCCAGTACTTC
CDR3aa: CASSRRQGTEETQYF

d_gene: -
v_gene: TRBV15
j_gene: TRBJ1-4
abundance: -
CDR3nt: TGTGCCACCCGCCCGGGGGGGTTTCGAGAAAAACTGTTTTTT
CDR3aa: CATRPGGFREKLFF

d_gene: -
v_gene: TRBV29-1
j_gene: TRBJ2-6
abundance: -
CDR3nt: TGCAGCGTTGAACAGGGGATACCCTCTGGGGCCAACGTCCTGACTTTC
CDR3aa: CSVEQGIPSGANVLTF

d_gene: TRBD1
v_gene: TRBV11-1
j_gene: TRBJ2-1
abundance: -
CDR3nt: TGTGCCAGCAGTCGAGTGACAGGGGGGGGCAATGAGCAGTTCTTC
CDR3aa: CASSRVTGGGNEQFF